Listed below are T cell receptor beta chains from one sample, sequenced in a study of blood T cell repertoires in COVID-19. TCRdb keeps only in-frame clones here, not all; method: immunoSEQ multiplex PCR. The sample lists 190,000 or so clones; around 84% were seen once. What was sequenced was peripheral blood. These TCRs come from a man aged 35 to 55 with active or convalescent COVID-19. Each CDR3 is given with its conserved first and last residue. D genes are given only for firm matches. Clone size is stated in some rows and not others, as once, few, many or a class when expanded.

clone size: -
CDR3 length: 12
J gene: TRBJ2-5
D gene: -
V gene: TRBV11-3
CDR3 DNA: TGTGCCAGCAGCCCGGAGGGAGAGACCCAGTACTTC
CDR3 protein: CASSPEGETQYF

clone size: once
CDR3 length: 12
J gene: TRBJ2-1
D gene: -
V gene: TRBV29-1
CDR3 DNA: TGCAGCGTTGTGGCGGACTACAATGAGCAGTTCTTC
CDR3 protein: CSVVADYNEQFF

clone size: -
CDR3 length: 11
J gene: TRBJ1-5
D gene: -
V gene: TRBV6-4
CDR3 DNA: TGTGCCAGCAGAGGGGGACAGCCCCAGCATTTT
CDR3 protein: CASRGGQPQHF

clone size: -
CDR3 length: 17
J gene: TRBJ1-4
D gene: TRBD1
V gene: TRBV25-1
CDR3 DNA: TGTGCCAGCAGTGAATATGCGCCGGACAGGTCTAATGAAAAACTGTTTTTT
CDR3 protein: CASSEYAPDRSNEKLFF

clone size: -
CDR3 length: 18
J gene: TRBJ2-3
D gene: -
V gene: TRBV21-1
CDR3 DNA: TGTGCCAGCAGGGGGGGACTAGCGGAGGCCCTTGGCACAGATACGCAGTATTTT
CDR3 protein: CASRGGLAEALGTDTQYF

clone size: -
CDR3 length: 14
J gene: TRBJ1-1
D gene: TRBD1
V gene: TRBV19
CDR3 DNA: TGTGCCAGTAGTGTAACAGGGGTGATTGCTGAAGCTTTCTTT
CDR3 protein: CASSVTGVIAEAFF

clone size: -
CDR3 length: 17
J gene: TRBJ2-1
D gene: TRBD2
V gene: TRBV14
CDR3 DNA: TGTGCCAGCAGCTACCCGGGACTAGCGGGAGAAGACAATGAGCAGTTCTTC
CDR3 protein: CASSYPGLAGEDNEQFF

clone size: -
CDR3 length: 16
J gene: TRBJ2-5
D gene: TRBD2
V gene: TRBV30
CDR3 DNA: TGTGCCTGGAGTGCCCCGCTGCCGGGACTACTGGAGACCCAGTACTTC
CDR3 protein: CAWSAPLPGLLETQYF

clone size: -
CDR3 length: 14
J gene: TRBJ1-1
D gene: -
V gene: TRBV9
CDR3 DNA: TGTGCCAGCAGCGGAAGAGACATTAACACTGAAGCTTTCTTT
CDR3 protein: CASSGRDINTEAFF

clone size: -
CDR3 length: 15
J gene: TRBJ2-3
D gene: TRBD2
V gene: TRBV6-1
CDR3 DNA: TGTGCCAGCAGTCGGACTAGCGGCAGCACAGATACGCAGTATTTT
CDR3 protein: CASSRTSGSTDTQYF

clone size: -
CDR3 length: 16
J gene: TRBJ1-1
D gene: TRBD1
V gene: TRBV18
CDR3 DNA: TGTGCCAGCTCACTAGGACAGGTGTACATGAACACTGAAGCTTTCTTT
CDR3 protein: CASSLGQVYMNTEAFF

clone size: -
CDR3 length: 14
J gene: TRBJ1-1
D gene: -
V gene: TRBV4-2
CDR3 DNA: TGTGCCAGCAGCCAAGGCCGGTCGGGGACTGAAGCTTTCTTT
CDR3 protein: CASSQGRSGTEAFF

clone size: -
CDR3 length: 17
J gene: TRBJ1-5
D gene: -
V gene: TRBV7-8
CDR3 DNA: TGTGCCAGCAGCTTAGTTTCAAACAGCTATAGCAATCAGCCCCAGCATTTT
CDR3 protein: CASSLVSNSYSNQPQHF

clone size: -
CDR3 length: 16
J gene: TRBJ1-5
D gene: -
V gene: TRBV11-2
CDR3 DNA: TGTGCCAGCAGCTCGGCGGACGGGAAGATCAATCAGCCCCAGCATTTT
CDR3 protein: CASSSADGKINQPQHF

clone size: -
CDR3 length: 12
J gene: TRBJ2-1
D gene: -
V gene: TRBV5-1
CDR3 DNA: TGCGCCAGCAGCTTGGACGGCAATGAGCAGTTCTTC
CDR3 protein: CASSLDGNEQFF

clone size: -
CDR3 length: 13
J gene: TRBJ1-1
D gene: -
V gene: TRBV28
CDR3 DNA: TGTGCCAGCTTCGACAGGTTGAACACTGAAGCTTTCTTT
CDR3 protein: CASFDRLNTEAFF

clone size: -
CDR3 length: 14
J gene: TRBJ1-5
D gene: -
V gene: TRBV6-1
CDR3 DNA: TGTGCCAGCAGTGAAATCAATAGCAATCAGCCCCAGCATTTT
CDR3 protein: CASSEINSNQPQHF

clone size: once
CDR3 length: 15
J gene: TRBJ1-1
D gene: -
V gene: TRBV28
CDR3 DNA: TGTGCCAGCAGCCCCCCAGGGCGCGGGGACACTGAAGCTTTCTTT
CDR3 protein: CASSPPGRGDTEAFF

clone size: -
CDR3 length: 12
J gene: TRBJ2-7
D gene: TRBD1
V gene: TRBV28
CDR3 DNA: TGTGCCAGCAGGAACAGGGGGTTTGAGCAGTACTTC
CDR3 protein: CASRNRGFEQYF

clone size: -
CDR3 length: 14
J gene: TRBJ1-1
D gene: -
V gene: TRBV18
CDR3 DNA: TGTGCCAGCTCACCATTCCAGGGCAGCACTGAAGCTTTCTTT
CDR3 protein: CASSPFQGSTEAFF

clone size: -
CDR3 length: 12
J gene: TRBJ1-5
D gene: -
V gene: TRBV16
CDR3 DNA: TGTGCCAGCAGCCAATACGACAGGACCCAGCATTTT
CDR3 protein: CASSQYDRTQHF

clone size: -
CDR3 length: 12
J gene: TRBJ1-1
D gene: -
V gene: TRBV2
CDR3 DNA: TGTGCCTCTAAGCCGGAGGGCACTGAAGCTTTCTTT
CDR3 protein: CASKPEGTEAFF

clone size: -
CDR3 length: 17
J gene: TRBJ1-4
D gene: -
V gene: TRBV4-2
CDR3 DNA: TGTGCCAGCAGCCAAGGGTCAGGGGCCGGGACTAATGAAAAACTGTTTTTT
CDR3 protein: CASSQGSGAGTNEKLFF

clone size: -
CDR3 length: 14
J gene: TRBJ1-1
D gene: TRBD1
V gene: TRBV5-1
CDR3 DNA: TGCGCCAGCAGCTTGACAGGGGCTAACACTGAAGCTTTCTTT
CDR3 protein: CASSLTGANTEAFF

clone size: once
CDR3 length: 16
J gene: TRBJ2-2
D gene: -
V gene: TRBV28
CDR3 DNA: TGTGCCAGCATTCCGGGAGGGGGCTCGGTCACCGGGGAGCTGTTTTTT
CDR3 protein: CASIPGGGSVTGELFF

clone size: -
CDR3 length: 15
J gene: TRBJ2-5
D gene: -
V gene: TRBV19
CDR3 DNA: TGTGCCAGTAGCTCTCCTGGACAGAGAAGAGAGACCCAGTACTTC
CDR3 protein: CASSSPGQRRETQYF

clone size: -
CDR3 length: 16
J gene: TRBJ2-2
D gene: TRBD1
V gene: TRBV7-3
CDR3 DNA: TGTGCCAGCAGCTTAACGCGCAGGGGGCGTACCGGGGAGCTGTTTTTT
CDR3 protein: CASSLTRRGRTGELFF

clone size: -
CDR3 length: 14
J gene: TRBJ2-2
D gene: -
V gene: TRBV15
CDR3 DNA: TGTGCCACCAGCAGAGCCCATGAGACCGGGGAGCTGTTTTTT
CDR3 protein: CATSRAHETGELFF

clone size: -
CDR3 length: 13
J gene: TRBJ2-7
D gene: -
V gene: TRBV30
CDR3 DNA: TGTGCCTGGAGTAAACAGAGCTCCTACGAGCAGTACTTC
CDR3 protein: CAWSKQSSYEQYF

clone size: -
CDR3 length: 13
J gene: TRBJ1-2
D gene: TRBD1
V gene: TRBV28
CDR3 DNA: TGTGCCAGCACCCGGGACAGGGGGCCTGGCTACACCTTC
CDR3 protein: CASTRDRGPGYTF

clone size: -
CDR3 length: 13
J gene: TRBJ2-7
D gene: -
V gene: TRBV19
CDR3 DNA: TGTGCCAGTAGTCTGACTCTCTCCTACGAGCAGTACTTC
CDR3 protein: CASSLTLSYEQYF

clone size: -
CDR3 length: 12
J gene: TRBJ1-2
D gene: -
V gene: TRBV11-3
CDR3 DNA: TGTGCCAGCAGCCCCGAGGGGACAGGCTACACCTTC
CDR3 protein: CASSPEGTGYTF

clone size: -
CDR3 length: 15
J gene: TRBJ2-3
D gene: -
V gene: TRBV7-2
CDR3 DNA: TGTGCCAGCAGCCGGACTACAGCTAGCACAGATACGCAGTATTTT
CDR3 protein: CASSRTTASTDTQYF

clone size: -
CDR3 length: 14
J gene: TRBJ2-7
D gene: TRBD1
V gene: TRBV28
CDR3 DNA: TGTGCCAGCAGTACAATCCGGGACAGCTACGAGCAGTACTTC
CDR3 protein: CASSTIRDSYEQYF

clone size: -
CDR3 length: 17
J gene: TRBJ1-3
D gene: TRBD1
V gene: TRBV28
CDR3 DNA: TGTGCCAGCAGAACTACATCCGGGACAGGGTGGGGAGGCACCATATATTTT
CDR3 protein: CASRTTSGTGWGGTIYF